This T cell receptor beta chain came from a study of post-analysis software for immune sequencing data. As to this clonotype: Antigen: not known.

General study points: Five TRBV segments, including TRBV5-6, TRBV5-1 and TRBV20-1, were more frequent in patients than controls.

Each TCR beta cDNA library carried unique molecular identifiers. MiXCR, run by TCRdb on the PCR reads, gives a single entry per CDR3 protein. The sample lists approximately 730,000 distinct CDR3 sequences, 25% to 30% occurring once. The CDR3 is 14 amino acids. J lost 5 bases, V lost 3 bases, and 4 bases had no gene match. Germline V lookup: CDR1 LGHNA, CDR2 YSLEER. The clonotype was recovered from a girl aged 5 to 17 with multiple sclerosis. The chain recombines TRBV4-3 with TRBJ1-5; 7 positions agree with TRBD1. The sample taken for sequencing was blood. CDR3 coding DNA: TGCGCCAGCAGCCAGAGGACAGGAGATCAGCCCCAGCATTTT. Amino acids: CASSQRTGDQPQHF.